A selection of T cell receptor beta chains follows, all from one sample in a study of blood T cell repertoires in COVID-19. Libraries were prepared by immunoSEQ multiplex PCR; TCRdb keeps only in-frame clonotypes and omits some of them. The table shows about 670,000 clones, with about nine tenths occurring only once. Sample: peripheral blood. The receptors shown here come from a young woman with acute or convalescent COVID-19. The CDR3 runs from the conserved cysteine through the conserved F or W. A D gene is named only where the DNA matches it firmly. Clone size is given for some rows only: seen once, a few or many times, or a class if the clone is expanded.

CDR3,DNA,D,V,J,size
CASSDFPGIDYGYTF,TGTGCCAGCAGTGATTTTCCGGGTATCGACTATGGCTACACCTTC,NA,TRBV25-1,TRBJ1-2,NA
CATSDSARGAGNQPQHF,TGTGCCACCAGTGACTCCGCCCGGGGGGCTGGCAATCAGCCCCAGCATTTT,NA,TRBV24-1,TRBJ1-5,once
CASSHYQDSPLHF,TGCGCCAGCAGCCATTACCAGGATTCACCCCTCCACTTT,NA,TRBV4-1,TRBJ1-6,few
CASSPDMKGYTF,TGTGCCAGCAGCCCCGACATGAAAGGCTACACCTTC,NA,TRBV6-2/TRBV6-3,TRBJ1-2,NA
CASTVRTVKETQYF,TGTGCCAGCACCGTGCGAACAGTCAAGGAGACCCAGTACTTC,NA,TRBV7-8,TRBJ2-5,NA
CASSSDRELYGYTF,TGTGCCAGCTCATCCGACAGGGAACTCTATGGCTACACCTTC,TRBD1,TRBV18,TRBJ1-2,NA
CASSGQGFQPQHF,TGTGCCAGTTCGGGACAGGGTTTTCAGCCCCAGCATTTT,TRBD1,TRBV19,TRBJ1-5,NA
CASSEGGTDTQYF,TGTGCCAGCAGTGAGGGGGGGACAGATACGCAGTATTTT,TRBD2,TRBV6-4,TRBJ2-3,NA
CASSLVQGTTGELFF,TGTGCCAGCAGCTTGGTACAGGGGACCACCGGGGAGCTGTTTTTT,TRBD1,TRBV5-6,TRBJ2-2,NA
CASSRQWLDVLTF,TGTGCCAGCAGTAGACAGTGGTTGGACGTCCTGACTTTC,NA,TRBV6-5,TRBJ2-6,NA
CASSPRTVNSPLHF,TGCGCCAGCAGCCCGCGGACAGTAAATTCACCCCTCCACTTT,NA,TRBV4-1,TRBJ1-6,NA
CASSRQPVISGGASYNEQFF,TGCGCCAGCAGCCGGCAGCCCGTAATCAGCGGGGGGGCGTCCTACAATGAGCAGTTCTTC,TRBD2,TRBV4-1,TRBJ2-1,NA
CASSLPDRGRENGYTF,TGCGCCAGCAGCTTGCCCGACCGGGGGAGGGAGAATGGCTACACCTTC,NA,TRBV5-1,TRBJ1-2,NA
CASRLAGTDTQYF,TGTGCCAGTAGACTAGCGGGGACAGATACGCAGTATTTT,TRBD2,TRBV19,TRBJ2-3,once
CASLRGRNTEAFF,TGTGCCAGCTTGAGGGGGCGGAACACTGAAGCTTTCTTT,TRBD1,TRBV11-1,TRBJ1-1,NA
CASSQGRQETQYF,TGTGCCAGCAGCCAAGGGAGGCAAGAGACCCAGTACTTC,NA,TRBV4-2,TRBJ2-5,NA
CASSDRVGRKAFF,TGTGCCAGCAGTGATCGAGTGGGGAGGAAAGCTTTCTTT,NA,TRBV6-1,TRBJ1-1,NA
CASSELAGRNQPQHF,TGTGCCAGCAGTGAACTTGCAGGGCGCAATCAGCCCCAGCATTTT,NA,TRBV2,TRBJ1-5,once
CATSDLSGDHPNYGYTF,TGTGCCACCAGTGATCTCTCCGGGGATCACCCTAACTATGGCTACACCTTC,NA,TRBV24-1,TRBJ1-2,NA
CASSLAGGYSNQPQHF,TGTGCCAGCAGCTTGGCAGGGGGATATAGCAATCAGCCCCAGCATTTT,TRBD1,TRBV5-6,TRBJ1-5,NA
CASSTPGLVGGTGELFF,TGTGCCAGCAGCACCCCGGGACTAGTGGGGGGGACCGGGGAGCTGTTTTTT,TRBD2,TRBV5-4,TRBJ2-2,NA
CATSIERALWLNQYF,TGTGCCACCAGCATTGAGCGGGCGCTATGGTTGAACCAGTACTTC,NA,TRBV15,TRBJ2-5,NA
CASSTRPGTSGNGHEQYF,TGTGCCAGTAGTACCCGACCCGGGACTAGCGGAAATGGGCACGAGCAGTACTTC,TRBD2,TRBV19,TRBJ2-7,once
CATPGTVQETQYF,TGTGCCACCCCCGGGACAGTCCAAGAGACCCAGTACTTC,TRBD1,TRBV15,TRBJ2-5,NA
CASSVKWNTEAFF,TGTGCCAGCAGCGTTAAATGGAACACTGAAGCTTTCTTT,NA,TRBV2,TRBJ1-1,NA
CASSSYRDRGLDTQYF,TGTGCCAGTAGTTCTTACCGGGACAGGGGGTTAGATACGCAGTATTTT,TRBD1,TRBV19,TRBJ2-3,NA
CASSLGLAGVEQFF,TGTGCCAGCAGCTTAGGGCTAGCGGGGGTTGAGCAGTTCTTC,TRBD2,TRBV7-9,TRBJ2-1,NA
CASSPGQGNNEKLFF,TGTGCCAGCAGCCCGGGACAGGGAAATAATGAAAAACTGTTTTTT,TRBD1,TRBV7-6,TRBJ1-4,once
CASSITTENIQYF,TGTGCCAGTAGTATCACGACAGAAAACATTCAGTACTTC,NA,TRBV19,TRBJ2-4,once
CASSLDMNTEAFF,TGTGCCAGCAGCTTAGATATGAACACTGAAGCTTTCTTT,NA,TRBV7-9,TRBJ1-1,NA
CASSAGPTYEQYF,TGTGCCAGTAGTGCGGGACCAACATACGAGCAGTACTTC,NA,TRBV19,TRBJ2-7,NA
CASSKVAPGCYTF,TGTGCCAGCAGCAAAGTAGCCCCCGGGTGCTACACCTTC,NA,TRBV21-1,TRBJ1-2,once
CASSSTLTGGYTF,TGTGCCAGCAGTTCAACACTCACGGGGGGCTACACCTTC,NA,TRBV12-3/TRBV12-4,TRBJ1-2,NA
CASGLVTRDRIYYGYTF,TGTGCTAGTGGTTTGGTAACGCGGGACAGGATATACTATGGCTACACCTTC,TRBD1,TRBV12-5,TRBJ1-2,NA
CATTKGNYGYTF,TGTGCCACCACTAAAGGCAACTATGGCTACACCTTC,NA,TRBV5-4,TRBJ1-2,NA
CASSLETGGDGYTF,TGCGCCAGCAGCTTGGAAACAGGGGGCGATGGCTACACCTTC,TRBD1,TRBV5-1,TRBJ1-2,NA
CASSLGAQETQYF,TGTGCCAGCAGCCTAGGGGCTCAAGAGACCCAGTACTTC,NA,TRBV9,TRBJ2-5,NA